This T cell receptor (beta chain) derives from a study of blood T cell repertoires in COVID-19. In the study overall: Researchers got acute and convalescent COVID-19 samples from the United States, Italy and Spain. Sample material is recorded as cDNA or gDNA derived from T cells, B-cell-depleted T cells, or PBMCs.

V trimming: 7 bases; J trimming: 5 bases; junction bases outside the gene matches: 6. This CDR3 comprises 12 residues. Germline V CDR1 and CDR2: SQVTM, ANQGSEA. Methods used by the authors: Reference gene primer amplification in the assay estimated nucleated cell counts. Sequencing was performed with immunoSEQ multiplex PCR; in TCRdb, only in-frame clones are kept and a portion is missing. The V and J calls and clone size are taken from that table; D and trimming were inferred from the DNA. The data contain fewer than 500,000 clones, 81% of them singletons. The origin of this receptor is a human donor with acute or convalescent COVID-19. The donor label of this sample is uncertain. The rearrangement links TRBV29-1 to TRBJ2-5; 8 bases fit TRBD1. Material: peripheral blood. CDR3 region: CSAGQGPETQYF. CDR3 coding DNA: TGCAGCGCCGGACAGGGTCCGGAGACCCAGTACTTC. The variable domain in full, with the rest retrieved from reference TRBV29-1 and TRBJ2-5, is SAVISQKPSRDICQRGTSLTIQCQVDSQVTMMFWYRQQPGQSLTLIATANQGSEATYESGFVIDKFPISRPNLTFSTLTVSNMSPEDSSIYLCSAGQGPETQYFGPGTRLLVL.